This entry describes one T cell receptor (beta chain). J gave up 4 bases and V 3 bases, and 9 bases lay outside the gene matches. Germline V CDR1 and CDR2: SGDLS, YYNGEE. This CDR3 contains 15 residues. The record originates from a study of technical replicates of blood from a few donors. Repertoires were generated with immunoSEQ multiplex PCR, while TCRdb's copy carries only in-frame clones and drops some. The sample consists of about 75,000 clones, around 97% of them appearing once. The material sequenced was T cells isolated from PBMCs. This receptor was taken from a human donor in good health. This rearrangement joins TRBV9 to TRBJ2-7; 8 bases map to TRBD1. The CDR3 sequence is CASSASGQGVYEQYF. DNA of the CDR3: TGTGCCAGCAGCGCTTCCGGACAGGGAGTTTACGAGCAGTACTTC.